Listed below are T cell receptor beta chains from one sample, sequenced in a study of shared clonotypes between healthy human individuals. Repertoires were generated with immunoSEQ multiplex PCR, while TCRdb's copy carries only in-frame clones and drops some. The sample includes fewer than 3 million clones, about 90% of them seen just once. Sample: naive CD4+ T cells from PBMCs. The receptors originated from a man aged 18-30 years in good health. Some clones in this sample may be carry-over from other donors' samples. Each CDR3 is given with its conserved first and last residue. A D gene is named only where the DNA matches it firmly. The listing skips clone size in some rows; elsewhere it reads once, few, many or a size class.

J gene,V gene,D gene,clone size,CDR3 protein,CDR3 DNA
TRBJ1-6,TRBV4-1,TRBD1,.,CASSPGTGSSYNSPLHF,TGCGCCAGCAGCCCCGGGACAGGGAGCTCCTATAATTCACCCCTCCACTTT
TRBJ2-7,TRBV7-3,TRBD1,.,CASSLMPGQGYEQYF,TGTGCCAGCAGCTTAATGCCGGGACAGGGGTACGAGCAGTACTTC
TRBJ1-1,TRBV5-1,TRBD1,.,CASSLGGTENTEAFF,TGCGCCAGCAGCTTGGGAGGGACAGAGAACACTGAAGCTTTCTTT
TRBJ2-5,TRBV14,.,.,CASSQGGSVETQYF,TGTGCCAGCAGCCAAGGTGGATCGGTGGAGACCCAGTACTTC
TRBJ2-5,TRBV7-2,.,.,CASSLVKGTNEGQYF,TGTGCCAGCAGCTTAGTTAAAGGGACGAATGAAGGCCAGTACTTC
TRBJ2-1,TRBV19,.,once,CASSIGIKEQAFF,TGTGCCAGTAGTATAGGGATAAAAGAACAGGCCTTCTTC
TRBJ1-1,TRBV5-4,TRBD1,.,CASRRRLGDRGLHTEAFF,TGTGCCAGCCGCCGGAGGTTGGGGGACAGGGGCCTACACACTGAAGCTTTCTTT
TRBJ2-2,TRBV6-6,TRBD2,.,CASGRGVNTGELFF,TGTGCCAGCGGCCGGGGGGTGAACACCGGGGAGCTGTTTTTT
TRBJ2-6,TRBV11-2,.,.,CASSPVGGSGANVLTF,TGTGCCAGCAGCCCAGTGGGGGGATCTGGGGCCAACGTCCTGACTTTC
TRBJ2-5,TRBV9,.,.,CASNPGGGETQYF,TGTGCCAGCAACCCGGGTGGTGGGGAGACCCAGTACTTC
TRBJ1-5,TRBV29-1,.,.,CSVGGNQPQHF,TGCAGCGTTGGCGGGAATCAGCCCCAGCATTTT
TRBJ2-6,TRBV30,.,.,CAWSVRRAGYGANVLTF,TGTGCCTGGAGTGTACGGAGGGCAGGGTACGGGGCCAACGTCCTGACTTTC
TRBJ2-7,TRBV7-2,.,once,CASSWGWDGYEQYF,TGTGCCAGCAGCTGGGGGTGGGACGGCTACGAGCAGTACTTC
TRBJ2-7,TRBV28,TRBD1,.,CASNPTGSGRYEQYF,TGTGCCAGCAACCCGACAGGGTCGGGGAGATACGAGCAGTACTTC
TRBJ2-5,TRBV7-2,.,once,CASSLTRQETQYF,TGTGCCAGCAGCTTAACCCGCCAAGAGACCCAGTACTTC
TRBJ2-1,TRBV9,.,.,CASSVMVGSYNEQFF,TGTGCCAGCAGCGTAATGGTTGGCAGCTACAATGAGCAGTTCTTC
TRBJ1-1,TRBV4-3,.,.,CASSQVRTGNTEAFF,TGCGCCAGCAGCCAAGTTCGCACGGGGAACACTGAAGCTTTCTTT
TRBJ2-1,TRBV6-1,.,.,CASSEFQGIEQFF,TGTGCCAGCAGTGAATTTCAAGGGATTGAGCAGTTCTTC
TRBJ2-7,TRBV7-2,.,.,CASSPRGYEQYF,TGTGCCAGCAGCCCACGAGGATACGAGCAGTACTTC
TRBJ2-5,TRBV6-5,TRBD1,.,CASSNRGARETQYF,TGTGCCAGCAGCAACAGGGGAGCCCGGGAGACCCAGTACTTC
TRBJ2-1,TRBV5-8,TRBD2,.,CASSWVPSGLSSYNEQFF,TGTGCCAGCAGCTGGGTGCCTAGCGGGCTTAGCTCCTACAATGAGCAGTTCTTC
TRBJ1-1,TRBV4-2,.,.,CASSQGVYAFF,TGTGCCAGCAGCCAGGGGGTTTACGCTTTCTTT
TRBJ1-1,TRBV5-1,.,.,CASSFSEQTEAFF,TGCGCCAGCAGCTTTAGCGAACAAACTGAAGCTTTCTTT
TRBJ2-1,TRBV7-2,.,.,CASSGIAGNEQFF,TGTGCCAGCAGCGGCATAGCAGGGAATGAGCAGTTCTTC
TRBJ2-7,TRBV7-9,.,.,CASSEGPGGYEQYF,TGTGCCAGCAGCGAGGGACCTGGGGGATACGAGCAGTACTTC
TRBJ2-5,TRBV4-1,.,.,CASSLRVRDQETQYF,TGCGCCAGCAGCCTCCGGGTCAGGGATCAAGAGACCCAGTACTTC
TRBJ2-1,TRBV28,.,.,CASSLGKQQFF,TGTGCCAGCAGTTTGGGTAAACAGCAGTTCTTC
TRBJ2-7,TRBV2,.,.,CASSGQNEQYF,TGTGCCAGCAGCGGACAGAACGAGCAGTACTTC
TRBJ2-2,TRBV12-5,.,.,CASGLDYTGELFF,TGTGCTAGTGGCCTTGACTACACCGGGGAGCTGTTTTTT
TRBJ2-6,TRBV2,.,.,CASSPGWGSGANVLTF,TGTGCCAGCAGTCCAGGTTGGGGGTCTGGGGCCAACGTCCTGACTTTC